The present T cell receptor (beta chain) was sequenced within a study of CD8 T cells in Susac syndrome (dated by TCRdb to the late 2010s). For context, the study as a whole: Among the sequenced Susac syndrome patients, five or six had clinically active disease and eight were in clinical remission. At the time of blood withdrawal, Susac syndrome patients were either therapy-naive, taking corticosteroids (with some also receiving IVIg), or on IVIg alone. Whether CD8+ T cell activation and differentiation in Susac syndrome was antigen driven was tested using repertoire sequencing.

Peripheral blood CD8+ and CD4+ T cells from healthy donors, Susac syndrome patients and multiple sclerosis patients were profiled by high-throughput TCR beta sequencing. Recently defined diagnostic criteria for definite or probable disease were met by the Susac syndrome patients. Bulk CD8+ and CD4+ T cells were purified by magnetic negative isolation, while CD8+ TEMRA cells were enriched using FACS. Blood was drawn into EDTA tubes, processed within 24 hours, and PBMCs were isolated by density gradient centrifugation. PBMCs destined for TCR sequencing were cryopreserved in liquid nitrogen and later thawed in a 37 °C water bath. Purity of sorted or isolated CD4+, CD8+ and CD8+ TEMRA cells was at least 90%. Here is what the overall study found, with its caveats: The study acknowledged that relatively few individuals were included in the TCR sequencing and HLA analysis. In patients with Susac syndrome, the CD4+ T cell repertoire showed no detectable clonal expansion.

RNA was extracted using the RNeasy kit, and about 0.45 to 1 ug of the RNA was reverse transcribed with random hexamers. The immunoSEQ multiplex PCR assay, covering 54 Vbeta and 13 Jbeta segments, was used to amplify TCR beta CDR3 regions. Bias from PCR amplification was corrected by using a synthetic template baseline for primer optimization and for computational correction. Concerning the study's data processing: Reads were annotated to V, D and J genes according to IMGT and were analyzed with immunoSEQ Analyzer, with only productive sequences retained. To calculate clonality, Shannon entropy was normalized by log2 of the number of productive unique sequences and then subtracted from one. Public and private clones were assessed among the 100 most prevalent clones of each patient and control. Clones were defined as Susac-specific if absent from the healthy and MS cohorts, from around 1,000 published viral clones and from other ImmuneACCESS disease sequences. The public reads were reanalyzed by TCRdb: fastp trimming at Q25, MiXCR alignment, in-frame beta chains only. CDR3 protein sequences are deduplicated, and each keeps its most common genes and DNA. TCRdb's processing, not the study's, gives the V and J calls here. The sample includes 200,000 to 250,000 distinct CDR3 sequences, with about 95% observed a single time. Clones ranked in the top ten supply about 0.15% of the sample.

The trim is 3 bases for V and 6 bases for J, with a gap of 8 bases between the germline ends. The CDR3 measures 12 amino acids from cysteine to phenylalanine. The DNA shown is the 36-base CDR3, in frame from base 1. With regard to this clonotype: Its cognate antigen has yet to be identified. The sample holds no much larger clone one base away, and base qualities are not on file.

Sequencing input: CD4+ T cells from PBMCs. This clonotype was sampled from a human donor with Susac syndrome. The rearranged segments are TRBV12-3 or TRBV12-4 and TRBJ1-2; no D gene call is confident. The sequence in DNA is TGTGCCAGCAGTTTGGGTAGCGATGGCTACACCTTC. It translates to CASSLGSDGYTF.